This TCR beta chain emerged from a study of breast tumors, draining lymph nodes, adjacent tissues. As concerns this clonotype: The antigen is not known. Just one base apart from a much larger clone, this may be a read error.

Study observations and caveats: Tumor TCR diversity was below lymph nodes but above nontumor tissue. Data fit most tumor T cells coming from lymph node, expanding in tumor. Compared with basal-like, luminal-like tumors shared significantly more repertoire with nontumor tissue.

Axillary draining lymph nodes of breast cancer patients supplied the node samples. TCRdb ran MiXCR on the multiplex PCR reads and lists one entry per CDR3 protein. The table records under 150,000 distinct CDR3 sequences, around 22% of them present only once. J lost 11 bases, V lost 4 bases, and 2 bases had no gene match. The CDR3 has 14 residues. From germline, CDR1 is SSHAT and CDR2 FNYEAQ (reference sequence). This clonotype was sampled from a female donor with breast cancer. Some clones in this sample may be carry-over from other donors' samples. This chain links TRBV7-7 with TRBJ2-1, with 16 bases matching TRBD2. Sequencing was done on a sample of axillary lymph node tissue. CDR3 protein: CASSSGLAGGQQFF. DNA of the CDR3: TGTGCCAGCAGCTCGGGACTAGCGGGAGGGCAGCAGTTCTTC.